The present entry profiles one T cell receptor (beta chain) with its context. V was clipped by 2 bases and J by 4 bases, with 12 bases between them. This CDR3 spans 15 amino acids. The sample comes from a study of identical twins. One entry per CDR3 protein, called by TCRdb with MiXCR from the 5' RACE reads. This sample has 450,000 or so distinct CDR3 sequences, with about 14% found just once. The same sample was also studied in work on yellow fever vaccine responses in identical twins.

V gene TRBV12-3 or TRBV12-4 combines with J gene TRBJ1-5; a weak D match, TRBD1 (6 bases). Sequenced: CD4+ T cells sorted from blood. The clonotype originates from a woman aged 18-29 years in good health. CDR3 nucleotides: TGTGCCAGCAGTTTAACTGCTGACAGGAATCAGCCCCAGCATTTT. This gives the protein CASSLTADRNQPQHF.